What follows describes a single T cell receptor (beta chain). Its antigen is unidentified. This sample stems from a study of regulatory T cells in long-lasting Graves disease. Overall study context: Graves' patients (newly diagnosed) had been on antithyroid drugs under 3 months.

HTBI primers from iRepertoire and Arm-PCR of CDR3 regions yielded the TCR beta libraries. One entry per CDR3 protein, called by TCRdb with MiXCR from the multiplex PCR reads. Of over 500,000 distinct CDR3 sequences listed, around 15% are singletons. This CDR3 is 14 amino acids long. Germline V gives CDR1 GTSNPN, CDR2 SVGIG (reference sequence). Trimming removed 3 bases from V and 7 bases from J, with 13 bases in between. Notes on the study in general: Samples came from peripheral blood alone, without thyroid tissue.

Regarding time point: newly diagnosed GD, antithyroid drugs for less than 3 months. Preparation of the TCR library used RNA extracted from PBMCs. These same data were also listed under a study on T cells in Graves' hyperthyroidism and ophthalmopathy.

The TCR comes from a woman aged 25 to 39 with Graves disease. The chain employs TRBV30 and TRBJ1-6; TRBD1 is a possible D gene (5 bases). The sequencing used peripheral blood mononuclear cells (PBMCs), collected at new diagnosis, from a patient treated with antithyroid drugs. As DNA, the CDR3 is TGTGCCTGGAGAAGGGGCAGTAGAAATTCACCCCTCCACTTT. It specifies CAWRRGSRNSPLHF.